One sample yielded the 14 T cell receptor beta chains listed below, sequenced in a study of response to subunit inactivated influenza vaccine. TCRdb ran MiXCR on the RT-PCR reads and lists one entry per CDR3 protein. This repertoire shows roughly 520,000 distinct CDR3 sequences, approximately 24% found once; its top ten account for 1.5% to 2%. The sample consisted of CD4+ T cells sorted from PBMCs, taken 5 days after vaccination. The receptor source for this set is a man in his fifties who received an inactivated influenza vaccine.

This clonotype was seen once. J is TRBJ2-2 and V is TRBV6-1, with 16 nucleotides matching TRBD2. The CDR3 has 16 amino acids. V was clipped by 6 bases and J by 4 bases; unmatched bases: 2. Germline lookup yields CDR1 MNHNS and CDR2 SASEGT. The CDR3 protein is CASRGLAGGGTGELFF. CDR3 in DNA: TGTGCCAGCAGGGGACTAGCGGGAGGGGGCACCGGGGAGCTGTTTTTT.

This clonotype was counted only a few times. The gene calls are TRBV5-5 and TRBJ2-7; TRBD1 aligns across 8 bases. V gave up 6 bases and J gave up 0 bases; unmatched junction bases: 11. This CDR3 has 16 amino acids. Per the germline V gene, CDR1 is SGHKS and CDR2 is YYEKEE (reference sequence). This chain's CDR3 is CASTRAGQVSSYEQYF. The CDR3 DNA sequence: TGTGCCAGCACCAGGGCGGGACAGGTGAGCTCCTACGAGCAGTACTTC.

V gene TRBV20-1 combines with J gene TRBJ2-3, with 8 bases lining up with TRBD2. CDR1 is DFQATT and CDR2 is SNEGSKA in the germline V gene (reference sequence). The CDR3 runs 16 residues. V lost 3 bases, J lost 2 bases, and 10 bases stayed unmatched. The chain's CDR3 is CSASGIGAGDTDTQYF. CDR3 in DNA: TGCAGTGCTAGTGGTATCGGAGCGGGGGACACAGATACGCAGTATTTT.

The J gene is TRBJ2-6, the V gene TRBV5-1, with a weak D call TRBD2 (5 bases). CDR3 length: 19 amino acids. Trimming pared 0 bases from V and 3 bases from J, leaving 19 bases between. Germline lookup yields CDR1 SGHRS and CDR2 YFSETQ. The CDR3 here is CASSLAGYGDLGGANVLTF. The CDR3 coding sequence is TGCGCCAGCAGCTTGGCGGGGTATGGGGATCTTGGTGGGGCCAACGTCCTGACTTTC.

As regards this clonotype: With a much larger clone just one base away, this may be a read error. The V call is TRBV24-1, the J call TRBJ1-1, with a tentative D call TRBD1 (6 bases). Per the germline V gene, CDR1 is KGHDR and CDR2 is SFDVKD. The CDR3 has 13 residues. In nucleotides, the CDR3 is TGTGCCACCAGTGGGACAGTGAACACTGAAGCTTTATTT. It codes for CATSGTVNTEALF.

This chain uses TRBV30 with TRBJ2-2; the D gene could be TRBD1 or TRBD2 (7 bases each). Germline loops: CDR1 GTSNPN, CDR2 SVGIG (reference sequence). CDR3 length: 14 residues. Trimming left V 7 bases short and J 6 bases short, with 18 bases between. CDR3 loop: CASSRGGLAGELFF. For the CDR3, the DNA is TGTGCCTCTAGCAGGGGGGGTTTGGCCGGGGAGCTGTTTTTT.

This clonotype was detected only a few times. The V call is TRBV29-1, the J call TRBJ2-3; D not certain. The germline V gene has CDR1 SQVTM and CDR2 ANQGSEA. The V end was cut by 8 bases, the J end by 1 base, with 16 bases between. The CDR3 length is 14 residues. The CDR3 region is CSHNTAVGTDTQYF. As DNA, the CDR3 is TGCAGCCATAATACGGCCGTCGGCACAGATACGCAGTATTTT.

This clonotype was detected ten times or more. The chain joins TRBV2 to TRBJ2-1; D may be TRBD1 (5 bases). Germline loops: CDR1 SNHLY, CDR2 FYNNEI. CDR3 length equals 13 residues. V lost 7 bases and J lost 7, with 14 bases in between. The CDR3 protein is CASTKMTVNEQFF. The CDR3 region has the DNA TGTGCCAGCACCAAAATGACAGTTAATGAGCAGTTCTTC.

This chain uses TRBV28 with TRBJ1-5, with 10 bases that match TRBD1. Trimming took 5 bases from V and 7 from J; bases not matched to a gene: 11. This CDR3 spans 16 amino acids. Germline V gene lookup returns CDR1 MDHEN and CDR2 SYDVKM. The CDR3 DNA follows: TGTGCCAGCAGTACCTTCCGGGACAGGGGTAAACAGCCCCAGCATTTT. It is translated as CASSTFRDRGKQPQHF.

The chain recombines TRBV29-1 with TRBJ1-2; 7 nucleotides agree with TRBD1. Germline CDR1 SQVTM, CDR2 ANQGSEA. The CDR3 sequence is 13 residues long. The trim removed 6 bases at V and 4 bases at J, leaving 8 bases unmatched. CDR3: CSVRDSDLYGYTF. Written as DNA, the CDR3 is TGCAGCGTGCGGGACAGCGATCTCTATGGCTACACCTTC.

This clonotype has a count of ten or more. V gene TRBV27 combines with J gene TRBJ2-7, with 11 positions matching TRBD2. The CDR3 covers 16 residues. Trimming took 6 bases from V and 6 from J; bases not matched to a gene: 13. From germline, CDR1 is MNHEY and CDR2 SMNVEV (reference sequence). CDR3 nucleotides: TGTGCCAGCAGACTTATCAGACTAGCGGGAAAAGGCGAGCAGTACTTC. Translated, it gives CASRLIRLAGKGEQYF.

In its sample, this clonotype was seen a few times. The chain employs TRBV7-9 and TRBJ2-7, with D perhaps TRBD1 (6 bases). Germline V CDR1 and CDR2: SEHNR, FQNEAQ (reference sequence). The CDR3 length is 15 residues. V was clipped by 5 bases and J by 2 bases, with 16 bases between them. CDR3 amino acids: CASSPLFDRTYEQYF. CDR3 DNA: TGTGCCAGCAGCCCCCTATTTGACAGGACCTACGAGCAGTACTTC.

V usage is TRBV10-3 and J usage is TRBJ2-3; 12 bases agree with TRBD2. The CDR3 spans 14 residues. The junction had 6 bases not matched to a gene; V was cut back by 7 bases and J by 7 bases. Germline-derived CDR1 and CDR2 are ENHRY and SYGVKD. The CDR3 nucleotides are TGTGCCATCACCCGACTAGCGGGAGAGAATACGCAGTATTTT. Translated, it gives CAITRLAGENTQYF.

The chain links TRBV5-1 to TRBJ2-3; no firm D call. Trimming shortened V by 0 bases and J by 4 bases, and 12 bases separated the two germline ends. There are 15 residues in the CDR3. CDR1 is SGHRS and CDR2 is YFSETQ in the germline V gene. The CDR3 bases are TGCGCCAGCAGCTTGGTATCACTTGCTGCAGATACGCAGTATTTT. Protein: CASSLVSLAADTQYF.